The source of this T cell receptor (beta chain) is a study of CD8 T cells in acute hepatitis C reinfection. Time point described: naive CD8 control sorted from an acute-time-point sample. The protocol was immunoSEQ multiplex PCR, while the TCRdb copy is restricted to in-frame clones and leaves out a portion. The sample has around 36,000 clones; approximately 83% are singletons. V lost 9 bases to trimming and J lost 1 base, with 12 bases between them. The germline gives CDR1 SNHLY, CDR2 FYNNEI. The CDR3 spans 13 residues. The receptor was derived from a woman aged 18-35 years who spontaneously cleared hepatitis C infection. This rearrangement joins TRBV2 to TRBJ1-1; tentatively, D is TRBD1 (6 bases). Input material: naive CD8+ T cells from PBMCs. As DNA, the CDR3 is TGTGCCAGTGTAGCAGGGGCGAACACTGAAGCTTTCTTT. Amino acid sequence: CASVAGANTEAFF.